This T cell receptor (beta chain) derives from a study of T cells in narcolepsy. About the study: Enrolled donors included narcolepsy type 1 or type 2 patients and healthy controls. Study results and limitations: Healthy controls reportedly lacked the autoreactive clonotypes serially found in patients' blood. No autoreactive T cell clone sequences appeared in some memory CD4+ repertoires. Autoreactive HCRT-specific and TRIB2-specific clonotypes were marked in same-patient CSF-versus-blood CD4+ comparisons.

Per germline, CDR1 SGHDN and CDR2 FVKESK. Trimming took 5 bases from V and 9 from J, leaving 16 bases between them. The CDR3 consists of 13 residues. This clone was picked up a small number of times. The antigen is unknown. The protocol was immunoSEQ multiplex PCR, while the TCRdb copy is restricted to in-frame clones and leaves out a portion. This sample has just over 40,000 clones, with approximately 88% found just once. The V gene is TRBV14, the J gene TRBJ2-5; the D gene is possibly TRBD2 (6 bases). The receptor was derived from a human donor with narcolepsy. Sequencing used CD45RA- memory CD4+ T cells from PBMCs. The CDR3 nucleotides are TGTGCCAGCAGCTGGGATCGCGGAGGGTCCCAGTACTTC. Its translation is CASSWDRGGSQYF.